Listed below are T cell receptor beta chains from one sample, sequenced in a study of T-cell reconstitution after alpha-beta-depleted transplantation in children. MiXCR, applied by TCRdb to the PCR reads, yields one record per CDR3 protein. The data show hundreds of thousands of distinct CDR3 sequences, around 9.6% seen once. Sequencing used PBMCs from the stem cell graft donor, obtained from the stem cell graft. These receptors were obtained from a human donor who donated a stem cell graft to a child with acute lymphoblastic leukemia. Both conserved end residues are part of each CDR3. The order of the fields is J gene, V gene, CDR3 protein.

TRBJ2-3 | TRBV7-2 | CASSLDPGPDTQYF
TRBJ2-7 | TRBV5-6 | CASSAPTGVEQYF
TRBJ2-7 | TRBV4-1 | CASSQDSVLLAGGHEQYF
TRBJ2-2 | TRBV6-5 | CASSYISTGELFF
TRBJ1-2 | TRBV12-3/TRBV12-4 | CASKSGQNYGYTF
TRBJ2-7 | TRBV20-1 | CSAKTGTSGDSYEQYF
TRBJ2-4 | TRBV11-3 | CASSFTGTGFSLAKNIQYF
TRBJ2-7 | TRBV5-1 | CASSPSGATYEQYF
TRBJ2-1 | TRBV6-1 | CASRPGTEQFF
TRBJ1-1 | TRBV6-5 | CASSYSEGNTEAFF
TRBJ1-5 | TRBV20-1 | CSARGPPSVNSNQPQHF
TRBJ1-1 | TRBV27 | CASSHRGGDTEAFF
TRBJ1-6 | TRBV5-1 | CASSLVGTDNSPLHF
TRBJ2-2 | TRBV2 | CASIPAGGIRNTGELFF
TRBJ2-1 | TRBV5-5 | CASSLIGEGANEQFF
TRBJ1-2 | TRBV10-3 | CAIGQGNYGYTF
TRBJ1-3 | TRBV5-1 | CASTSSPGQGGNTIYF
TRBJ2-5 | TRBV7-8 | CASSLGRWETQYF
TRBJ1-2 | TRBV27 | CASSSIPGGANYGYTF
TRBJ2-5 | TRBV5-1 | CASSSWTGDVETQYF
TRBJ2-1 | TRBV7-9 | CASSSGQGAENEQFF
TRBJ1-5 | TRBV6-5 | CASSYGDSNQPQHF
TRBJ1-6 | TRBV6-5 | CASSYSEHGYNSPLHF